One TCR beta chain is described in this entry. The sample belongs to a study of blood T cell repertoires in COVID-19. Each participant's cohort was designated according to participant-reported clinical history. In germline, CDR1 is SGHRS, CDR2 YFSETQ. The CDR3 extends over 15 amino acids. V dropped 3 bases and J dropped 4; count of bases not matched to a gene: 2. In the original analysis: For nucleated cells, counts were estimated from reference gene primer amplification. Produced via immunoSEQ multiplex PCR; TCRdb's table is partial and in-frame only. V and J calls and clone size are those listed in that table; D and trimming were worked out from the DNA. The table includes 200,000 to 300,000 clones, around 88% detected once.

The specimen was PBMCs or T cells enriched from blood (not recorded which). This receptor was taken from a woman aged 35 to 49 with acute COVID-19. This chain connects TRBV5-1 to TRBJ2-1; 12 positions match TRBD2. CDR3 coding DNA: TGCGCCAGCAGCTCACTAGCGGGGGGTTACAATGAGCAGTTCTTC. Amino acid sequence: CASSSLAGGYNEQFF. The full variable domain, in which reference TRBV5-1 and TRBJ2-1 provide the parts outside the CDR3, is KAGVTQTPRYLIKTRGQQVTLSCSPISGHRSVSWYQQTPGQGLQFLFEYFSETQRNKGNFPGRFSGRQFSNSRSEMNVSTLELGDSALYLCASSSLAGGYNEQFFGPGTRLTVL.